A single sample gave rise to the 27 T cell receptor beta chains below, sequenced in a study of blood T cell repertoires in COVID-19. Measured with immunoSEQ multiplex PCR; TCRdb has only the in-frame clones, and not every one. Of around 250,000 clones listed, around nine tenths were seen once; the top ten hold 1.5% to 2%. Sequencing was done on a sample of peripheral blood. All receptors derive from a woman aged 55-75 years who had recovered from COVID-19.

This chain joins TRBV6-5 and TRBJ1-6; 9 bases line up with TRBD1. CDR1 MNHEY and CDR2 SVGAGI come from the germline V gene. There are 16 residues in the CDR3. V lost 2 bases, J lost 2 bases, and 1 base stayed unmatched. The CDR3 loop is CASSYRTGAYNSPLHF. In nucleotides, the CDR3 is TGTGCCAGCAGTTACAGGACAGGGGCCTATAATTCACCCCTCCACTTT.

The chain links TRBV11-3 to TRBJ2-1, with TRBD2 matching over 10 bases. Germline V gene sequence: CDR1 SGHNT, CDR2 YENEEA. There are 17 residues in the CDR3. V trimming: 4 bases; J trimming: 0 bases; junction bases outside the gene matches: 6. CDR3 in DNA: TGTGCCAGCAGCTCACTAGCGGGACGAAGCTCCTACAATGAGCAGTTCTTC. It yields the protein CASSSLAGRSSYNEQFF.

J is TRBJ1-2 and V is TRBV7-8; D is ambiguous. Trimming pared 3 bases from V and 7 bases from J, leaving 21 bases between. CDR3 size: 16 residues. CDR1 and CDR2 from the germline V gene are SGHVS and FQNEAQ. CDR3 sequence: CASSFAPPGTQLGYTF. CDR3 DNA: TGTGCCAGCAGCTTCGCACCTCCGGGAACTCAGCTTGGCTACACCTTC.

This sequence joins TRBV18 and TRBJ1-2, with TRBD1 matching over 10 bases. Per the germline V gene, CDR1 is KGHSH and CDR2 is LQKENI. The CDR3 has 13 amino acids. Trimming took 4 bases from V and 6 from J; bases not matched to a gene: 2. The CDR3 loop is CASSLGTGDGYTF. CDR3 DNA: TGTGCCAGCTCACTCGGGACAGGGGATGGCTACACCTTC.

This chain joins TRBV12-3 or TRBV12-4 and TRBJ2-7; 7 nucleotides line up with TRBD1. CDR3 size: 13 residues. The V and J ends lost 5 bases and 6 bases, in that order; junction bases with no gene match: 7. CDR3 bases: TGTGCCAGCAGTCCAGACAGGGTGGGCGAGCAGTACTTC. This codes for CASSPDRVGEQYF.

This clone occurred a few times. The chain has TRBV5-1 and TRBJ2-2; no reliable D call. Germline-derived CDR1 and CDR2 are SGHRS and YFSETQ. The CDR3 consists of 14 residues. The germline V and J ends were trimmed by 4 bases and 3 bases, with 10 bases remaining between them. As DNA, the CDR3 is TGCGCCAGCAGCCAGACTGAGGACACCGGGGAGCTGTTTTTT. It translates to CASSQTEDTGELFF. The full variable domain, with the rest looked up from reference TRBV5-1 and TRBJ2-2, is KAGVTQTPRYLIKTRGQQVTLSCSPISGHRSVSWYQQTPGQGLQFLFEYFSETQRNKGNFPGRFSGRQFSNSRSEMNVSTLELGDSALYLCASSQTEDTGELFFGEGSRLTVL.

This CDR3 reads CASGDGTNEKLFF. In nucleotides, the CDR3 is TGTGCCAGCGGGGACGGAACTAATGAAAAACTGTTTTTT. The chain carries TRBV10-3 and TRBJ1-4; perhaps TRBD1 as D (5 bases). Per germline, CDR1 ENHRY and CDR2 SYGVKD. The CDR3 has 13 amino acids. V lost 10 bases and J 1 base, leaving 10 bases between the germline ends.

The genes are TRBV5-5 and TRBJ2-5; 12 bases map to TRBD2. CDR3 length equals 17 residues. The germline CDR1 and CDR2 sequences are SGHKS and YYEKEE (reference sequence). The V and J ends lost 0 bases and 4 bases, in that order; junction bases with no gene match: 7. In nucleotides, the CDR3 is TGTGCCAGCAGCTTGGTCACACTAGCGGGGGGCGGAGAGACCCAGTACTTC. The encoded protein is CASSLVTLAGGGETQYF.

This chain connects TRBV19 to TRBJ2-7; D is uncertain. V lost 3 bases and J 0 bases, leaving 9 bases between the germline ends. Germline V gene lookup returns CDR1 LNHDA and CDR2 SQIVND (reference sequence). The CDR3 extends over 14 amino acids. Written as DNA, the CDR3 is TGTGCCAGTAGTATTGACATTAACTCCTACGAGCAGTACTTC. Translation: CASSIDINSYEQYF.

In DNA form, the CDR3 reads TGTGCCAGCAGACCTAGCGGGGGGGTCTACACCGGGGAGCTGTTTTTT. Translating it yields CASRPSGGVYTGELFF. The gene calls are TRBV7-6 and TRBJ2-2, with 12 bases identical to TRBD2. CDR3 length: 16 amino acids. Germline assignment: CDR1 SGHVS and CDR2 FNYEAQ. V trimming: 6 bases; J trimming: 3 bases; junction bases outside the gene matches: 5.

The chain carries TRBV4-1 and TRBJ1-1; no clear D gene. Germline V gives CDR1 MGHRA, CDR2 YSYEKL. The CDR3 sequence is 16 residues long. The V end was cut by 1 base, the J end by 1 base, with 13 bases between. CDR3 protein: CASSQGVSSGNTEAFF. The DNA of the CDR3 is TGCGCCAGCAGCCAAGGGGTGAGTAGCGGGAACACTGAAGCTTTCTTT.

The chain couples TRBV4-3 to TRBJ2-1; D might be TRBD2 (6 bases). CDR3 length: 15 amino acids. Germline lookup yields CDR1 LGHNA and CDR2 YSLEER. V lost 0 bases to trimming and J lost 4 bases, with 10 bases between them. DNA for the CDR3: TGCGCCAGCAGCCAAGACGTTAGCGGTTACAATGAGCAGTTCTTC. It encodes CASSQDVSGYNEQFF.

For the CDR3, the DNA is TGTGCCAGCAGTTTGGGCAGTGCCTACGAGCAGTACTTC. Translation gives CASSLGSAYEQYF. The rearrangement uses TRBV12-3 or TRBV12-4 and TRBJ2-7; D is unresolved. V was trimmed by 3 bases and J by 2 bases, leaving 8 bases between them. The CDR3 length is 13 residues.

J is TRBJ2-2 and V is TRBV7-3; 13 bases agree with TRBD2. CDR1 and CDR2 from the germline V gene are SGHTA and FQGTGA. V dropped 1 base and J dropped 6; count of bases not matched to a gene: 2. The CDR3 is 16 amino acids. The DNA of the CDR3 is TGTGCCAGCAGCTTAAGACTAGCGGGGGGCCCCGGGGAGCTGTTTTTT. This codes for CASSLRLAGGPGELFF.

The chain is built from TRBV14 and TRBJ1-2; tentative D call: TRBD1 (5 bases). Trimming shortened V by 4 bases and J by 2 bases, and 8 bases separated the two germline ends. Germline lookup yields CDR1 SGHDN and CDR2 FVKESK. The CDR3 consists of 13 residues. The CDR3 region is CASSRDSNYGYTF. In DNA, the CDR3 is TGTGCCAGCAGCCGGGACTCGAACTATGGCTACACCTTC.

The chain recombines TRBV16 with TRBJ1-2, with TRBD1 identical over 8 bases. Looked up from germline, CDR1 is KGHSY and CDR2 is FQNENV. The CDR3 runs to 15 residues. V lost 0 bases, J lost 2 bases, and 2 bases stayed unmatched. CDR3 nucleotide sequence: TGTGCCAGCAGCCAATCGTACAGGGGGAACTATGGCTACACCTTC. Translated: CASSQSYRGNYGYTF.

J is TRBJ2-7 and V is TRBV18; 9 bases fit TRBD2. The germline gives CDR1 KGHSH, CDR2 LQKENI. Trimming at V came to 4 bases and at J to 6 bases, leaving 7 bases not matched to a gene. The CDR3 extends over 14 amino acids. The CDR3 is CASSLSTSGSEQYF. The DNA for the CDR3 is TGTGCCAGCTCACTATCGACTAGCGGCTCCGAGCAGTACTTC.

This clone was seen once. The chain carries TRBV5-4 and TRBJ1-4; tentatively, D is TRBD1 (6 bases). Germline values: CDR1 SGHNT, CDR2 YYREEE (reference sequence). This CDR3 contains 15 residues. The V and J ends lost 1 base and 5 bases respectively, with 12 bases between them. The CDR3 coding sequence is TGTGCCAGCAGCTTGCAGGGGCCTCAGAATGAAAAACTGTTTTTT. The encoded protein is CASSLQGPQNEKLFF.

The chain's CDR3 is CSASPNQPQHF. Here the CDR3 DNA reads TGCAGTGCTAGCCCGAATCAGCCCCAGCATTTT. This chain uses TRBV20-1 with TRBJ1-5, with D unclear. Between the trimmed V and J ends, which lost 3 bases and 4 bases, there was a span of 4 bases. The germline CDR1 and CDR2 sequences are DFQATT and SNEGSKA (reference sequence). The CDR3 totals 11 residues.

The chain employs TRBV4-2 and TRBJ2-6; 10 nucleotides agree with TRBD1. Looked up from germline, CDR1 is LGHNA and CDR2 is YNFKEQ. The CDR3 totals 19 residues. Unmatched junction bases numbered 7, after V lost 1 base and J lost 1 base. The CDR3 DNA reads as TGTGCCAGCAGCCAAGCGACCGGGACAGGGGTGTCTGGGGCCAACGTCCTGACTTTC. This codes for CASSQATGTGVSGANVLTF.

This chain uses TRBV5-6 with TRBJ1-1; 7 bases are shared with TRBD1. Per germline, CDR1 SGHDT and CDR2 YYEEEE. Germline trimming cut 5 bases from V and 4 bases from J; bases unmatched to any gene: 11. CDR3 length: 15 amino acids. The CDR3 coding sequence is TGTGCCAGCAGAGGGACAGCCGAAAGTTTCACTGAAGCTTTCTTT. It is translated as CASRGTAESFTEAFF. The variable domain in full, with the rest retrieved from reference TRBV5-6 and TRBJ1-1, is DAGVTQSPTHLIKTRGQQVTLRCSPKSGHDTVSWYQQALGQGPQFIFQYYEEEERQRGNFPDRFSGHQFPNYSSELNVNALLLGDSALYLCASRGTAESFTEAFFGQGTRLTVV.

The chain uses TRBV18 and TRBJ2-7; D remains unclear. The CDR3 runs 13 residues. Germline lookup yields CDR1 KGHSH and CDR2 LQKENI. Trimming removed 2 bases at V and 1 base at J, with 6 bases between. CDR3 protein: CASSPSRSYEQYF. CDR3 bases: TGTGCCAGCTCACCAAGCAGGTCCTACGAGCAGTACTTC.

The V call is TRBV7-9, the J call TRBJ2-2, with TRBD2 identical over 7 bases. The junction had 7 bases not matched to a gene; V was cut back by 8 bases and J by 4 bases. Germline V gene lookup returns CDR1 SEHNR and CDR2 FQNEAQ (reference sequence). The CDR3 loop spans 14 amino acids. The CDR3, as DNA: TGTGCCAGCGGCCGGGGGGTTTCCACCGGGGAGCTGTTTTTT. It codes for CASGRGVSTGELFF.

The rearrangement joins TRBV18 to TRBJ2-1; 13 nucleotides match TRBD2. The CDR3 length is 15 residues. From germline, CDR1 is KGHSH and CDR2 LQKENI. The V segment lost 6 bases and the J segment 7 bases; nucleotides outside the gene matches: 6. Here the CDR3 DNA reads TGTGCCAGCTCCCTCACTAGCGGGGGGGATAATGAGCAGTTCTTC. Residues: CASSLTSGGDNEQFF.

The rearrangement uses TRBV7-3 and TRBJ2-3; possible D gene TRBD1, 6 bases. This CDR3 is built from 16 residues. Germline V gene lookup returns CDR1 SGHTA and CDR2 FQGTGA. With 2 bases removed from V and 2 bases from J, the gap between germline ends came to 14 bases. The CDR3 is CASSLSLGDNTDTQYF. The CDR3 DNA follows: TGTGCCAGCAGCTTATCTCTTGGGGACAACACAGATACGCAGTATTTT.

The table lists this clone with a count of one. In nucleotides, the CDR3 is TGTGCCACCAGTGACGATTATACGCCGACAGGGAGCTCCTACAATGAGCAGTTCTTC. This codes for CATSDDYTPTGSSYNEQFF. The chain has TRBV24-1 and TRBJ2-1; 7 nucleotides align to TRBD1. This CDR3 has 19 residues. Looked up from germline, CDR1 is KGHDR and CDR2 is SFDVKD. With V trimmed by 4 bases and J by 0 bases, 14 bases remained unmatched.

This clone occurred once. The chain combines TRBV13 with TRBJ2-7, with 7 bases fitting TRBD1. The junction had 8 bases not matched to a gene; V was cut back by 5 bases and J by 4 bases. Germline loops: CDR1 PRHDT, CDR2 FYEKMQ (reference sequence). CDR3 length equals 14 residues. This CDR3 reads CASSPRDSQYEQYF. Written as DNA, the CDR3 is TGTGCCAGCAGCCCTCGGGACAGCCAGTACGAGCAGTACTTC.